This T cell receptor (beta chain) was sequenced during a study of T cell repertoires in cytomegalovirus infection. Study-wide context: HLA-B-restricted CMV epitopes that are well studied were used alongside recently identified HLA-C-restricted ones. Shared public TCR beta signatures pointed to both CMV infection and a matching HLA type.

Concerning this clonotype itself: Its antigen remains unidentified.

TCRdb re-derived calls from the reads in MiXCR, one entry per CDR3 protein. The table shows around 900,000 distinct CDR3 sequences, with roughly 30% occurring only once. Broader study findings: Dominant in the ex vivo response were TCR beta clonotypes restricted by HLA-C and specific for CMV. Cumulative frequency (of public TCR beta family members) identified carriers of CMV plus the relevant HLA.

V trimming: 0 bases; J trimming: 5 bases; junction bases outside the gene matches: 5. Germline CDR1 reads SGHNT; CDR2 reads YYREEE (reference sequence). This CDR3 region has 16 residues. The chain joins TRBV5-4 to TRBJ2-7; 13 positions match TRBD2. The source is a human donor in good health (CMV status not recorded). Some clones in this sample may be carry-over from other donors' samples. The specimen comprised cultured CD8+ T cells from PBMCs, sampled from culture after CMV antigen stimulation. Written as DNA, the CDR3 is TGTGCCAGCAGCTTGGCCGGGACTAGCGGGAAGAACGAGCAGTACTTC. Encoded protein: CASSLAGTSGKNEQYF.